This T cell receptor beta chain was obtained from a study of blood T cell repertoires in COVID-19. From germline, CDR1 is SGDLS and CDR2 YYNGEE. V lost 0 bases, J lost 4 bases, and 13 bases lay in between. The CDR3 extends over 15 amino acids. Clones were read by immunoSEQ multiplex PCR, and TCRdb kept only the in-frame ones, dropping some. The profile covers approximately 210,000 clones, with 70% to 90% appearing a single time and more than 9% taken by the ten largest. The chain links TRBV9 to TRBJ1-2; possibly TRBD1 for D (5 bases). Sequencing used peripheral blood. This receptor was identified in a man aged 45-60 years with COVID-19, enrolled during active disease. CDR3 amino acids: CASSVDGRRGYGYTF. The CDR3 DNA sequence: TGTGCCAGCAGCGTAGACGGCAGGAGGGGCTATGGCTACACCTTC. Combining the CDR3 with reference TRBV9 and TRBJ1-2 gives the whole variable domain DSGVTQTPKHLITATGQRVTLRCSPRSGDLSVYWYQQSLDQGLQFLIQYYNGEERAKGNILERFSAQQFPDLHSELNLSSLELGDSALYFCASSVDGRRGYGYTFGSGTRLTVV.